The entry below describes one TCR beta chain. This CDR3 comprises 12 residues. V shed 4 bases and J shed 7 bases, with 10 bases lying between them. The germline gives CDR1 SGHAT, CDR2 FQNNGV. This sample stems from a study of shared clonotypes between healthy human individuals. Repertoires were generated with immunoSEQ multiplex PCR, while TCRdb's copy carries only in-frame clones and drops some. The data hold approximately 2.4 million clones, with under 97% observed a single time. The chain combines TRBV11-2 with TRBJ1-1, with D unresolved. The origin of this receptor is a man in his late teens or twenties in good health. The sample taken for sequencing was naive CD4+ T cells sorted from blood. The subset denotes: CD45RA+ positively selected. CDR3 protein: CASSSGSFEAFF. The CDR3 DNA sequence: TGTGCCAGCAGCTCGGGATCATTTGAAGCTTTCTTT.